Shown below are 15 T cell receptor beta chains from a single sample sequenced in a study of T cell repertoires in cytomegalovirus infection. Each CDR3 protein is one row after TCRdb ran MiXCR on the reads. This sample has around 94,000 distinct CDR3 sequences, with more than 15% found just once. Sequencing was carried out using PBMCs. The receptors come from a human donor in good health (CMV status not recorded). Some clones in this sample may be carry-over from other donors' samples.

This clonotype was picked up a small number of times. The genes are TRBV28 and TRBJ1-2; TRBD1 matches at 7 bases. V trimming: 5 bases; J trimming: 8 bases; junction bases outside the gene matches: 14. There are 15 residues in the CDR3. Looked up from germline, CDR1 is MDHEN and CDR2 is SYDVKM. CDR3 DNA sequence: TGTGCCAGCAGTGGGGGGACAGCGAGTCCCTGGGGCTACACCTTC. It yields the protein CASSGGTASPWGYTF.

This sequence joins TRBV4-1 and TRBJ2-1; 9 positions match TRBD1. V lost 3 bases, J lost 0 bases, and 12 bases stayed unmatched. Per germline, CDR1 MGHRA and CDR2 YSYEKL. The CDR3 has 19 amino acids. The CDR3 nucleotides read TGCGCCAGCAGCCAGGAACGGACAGGGGCCGTTCTCTCCTACAATGAGCAGTTCTTC. As protein: CASSQERTGAVLSYNEQFF.

The chain uses TRBV14 and TRBJ1-6, with 7 bases matching TRBD1. The junction had 6 bases not matched to a gene; V was cut back by 3 bases and J by 7 bases. This CDR3 spans 15 amino acids. Germline values: CDR1 SGHDN, CDR2 FVKESK. In DNA form, the CDR3 reads TGTGCCAGCAGCCAGGGACAGCGGAGGAATTCACCCCTCCACTTT. This encodes CASSQGQRRNSPLHF.

The chain has TRBV3-1 and TRBJ1-2; tentative D call: TRBD1 (5 bases). This CDR3 comprises 14 residues. Trimming took off 8 bases at V and 4 bases at J, with 17 bases between the two ends. Per germline, CDR1 LGHDT and CDR2 YNNKEL (reference sequence). CDR3 bases: TGTGCCAGCGGGGACGGGCCCCTTTCCTATGGCTACACCTTC. Translation: CASGDGPLSYGYTF.

Many counts were recorded for this clonotype. The chain employs TRBV4-2 and TRBJ2-7; D is undetermined. V lost 0 bases and J lost 3, with 9 bases in between. Germline V CDR1 and CDR2: LGHNA, YNFKEQ. The CDR3 contains 14 residues. The CDR3 loop is CASSQEGFVYEQYF. For the CDR3, the DNA is TGTGCCAGCAGCCAAGAGGGTTTCGTCTACGAGCAGTACTTC.

Ten or more counts support this clonotype. The gene calls are TRBV7-2 and TRBJ1-5; D not resolved. The CDR3 runs to 14 residues. Trimming took off 6 bases at V and 5 bases at J, with 14 bases between the two ends. Germline CDR1 is SGHTA and CDR2 is FQGNSA. The CDR3 sequence: CASRRTAADQPQHF. The CDR3 bases are TGTGCCAGCAGACGCACCGCCGCGGATCAGCCCCAGCATTTT.

This clonotype was recorded a few times. The V gene is TRBV11-1, the J gene TRBJ2-3; TRBD2 aligns across 8 bases. Germline-derived CDR1 and CDR2 are SGHAT and FQDESV (reference sequence). V trimming: 5 bases; J trimming: 4 bases; junction bases outside the gene matches: 14. CDR3 length equals 17 residues. Here the CDR3 reads CASSRFRGGGRPDTQYF. For the CDR3, the DNA is TGTGCCAGCAGCAGATTCCGAGGCGGGGGGAGGCCAGATACGCAGTATTTT.

The sample holds many counts of this clonotype. The chain carries TRBV7-2 and TRBJ2-5; D is tentatively TRBD1 or TRBD2 (6 bases each). Trimming shortened V by 6 bases and J by 6 bases, and 14 bases separated the two germline ends. The CDR3 contains 13 residues. Germline CDR1 is SGHTA and CDR2 is FQGNSA. Here the CDR3 DNA reads TGTGCCAGCAGTTCAAGCCGGGGGCAGACCCAGTACTTC. Translated, it gives CASSSSRGQTQYF.

This clonotype was seen repeatedly, ten times or more. V and J are TRBV28 and TRBJ2-5; weak D call: TRBD1 (6 bases). There are 17 residues in the CDR3. Germline CDR1 reads MDHEN; CDR2 reads SYDVKM. V lost 5 bases to trimming and J lost 4 bases, with 23 bases between them. CDR3 DNA: TGTGCCAGCAGTGCTCGGTATACCGGGACACTGGGAGAGACCCAGTACTTC. Amino acid sequence: CASSARYTGTLGETQYF.

A remark on this clonotype: A read error may explain this, as a much larger clone is one base away. CDR3 DNA: TGCGCCAGCAGCTGCCCCACAGATACGCAGTATTTT. Its translation: CASSCPTDTQYF. The chain combines TRBV4-1 with TRBJ2-3; D gene unclear. CDR1 is MGHRA, CDR2 YSYEKL, per germline. The CDR3 runs 12 residues. V gave up 5 bases and J gave up 2 bases, with 5 bases separating them.

In this sample, this clonotype turned up a few times. The chain carries TRBV20-1 and TRBJ1-2; D unclear. The germline V gene encodes CDR1 DFQATT and CDR2 SNEGSKA (reference sequence). V lost 2 bases and J lost 5, with 9 bases in between. This CDR3 comprises 12 residues. The CDR3 is CSARSPPYGYTF. The DNA for the CDR3 is TGCAGTGCTAGAAGCCCCCCTTATGGCTACACCTTC.

This clonotype appeared many times. An end of the junction does not agree with germline; a read error may underlie this. The chain combines TRBV7-2 with TRBJ1-5; 7 nucleotides agree with TRBD1. CDR3 length equals 16 residues. Germline V gene sequence: CDR1 SGHTA, CDR2 FQGNSA. CDR3 protein: CASSVAGGGGNQPQHF. In nucleotides, the CDR3 is TGTGCCAGCAGCGTAGCAGGGGGAGGCGGCAATCAGCCCCAGCATTTT. The full variable domain, in which reference TRBV7-2 and TRBJ1-5 provide the parts outside the CDR3, is GAGVSQSPSNKVTEKGKDVELRCDPISGHTALYWYRQSLGQGLEFLIYFQGNSAPDKSGLPSDRFSAERTGGSVSTLTIQRTQQEDSAVYLCASSVAGGGGNQPQHFGDGTRLSIL.

The genes are TRBV14 and TRBJ2-3, with D unresolved. This CDR3 comprises 12 residues. In germline, CDR1 is SGHDN, CDR2 FVKESK. The ends were cut back, 1 base at V and 7 bases at J, with 6 bases in the middle. The chain's CDR3 is CASSQGPNTQYF. The CDR3 DNA sequence: TGTGCCAGCAGCCAAGGTCCGAATACGCAGTATTTT.

This clonotype was recorded many times. The chain employs TRBV4-1 and TRBJ2-7; TRBD1 matches 7 bases. This CDR3 has 20 amino acids. V shed 1 base and J 0 bases; nucleotides not matched to a gene: 18. Germline V lookup: CDR1 MGHRA, CDR2 YSYEKL. This CDR3 reads CASSQGLKGGYLHPSYEQYF. As DNA, the CDR3 is TGCGCCAGCAGCCAAGGGTTAAAAGGGGGCTACCTTCACCCCTCCTACGAGCAGTACTTC.

The genes are TRBV7-3 and TRBJ2-3; D may correspond to TRBD1 or TRBD2 (5 bases each). Trimming shortened V by 1 base and J by 4 bases, and 18 bases separated the two germline ends. The CDR3 totals 17 residues. CDR1 is SGHTA and CDR2 is FQGTGA in the germline V gene. This CDR3 is CASSLNGAANFPDTQYF. The CDR3 DNA sequence: TGTGCCAGCAGCTTAAACGGGGCGGCTAATTTTCCAGATACGCAGTATTTT.